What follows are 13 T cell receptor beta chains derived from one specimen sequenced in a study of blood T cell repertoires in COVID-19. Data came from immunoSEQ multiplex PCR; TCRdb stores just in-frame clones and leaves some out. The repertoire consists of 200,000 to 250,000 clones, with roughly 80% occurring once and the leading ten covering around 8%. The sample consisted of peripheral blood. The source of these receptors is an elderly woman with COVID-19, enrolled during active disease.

The CDR3 DNA follows: TGTGCCACCAGCGGGACAGGGAATTCACCCCTCCACTTT. Protein sequence: CATSGTGNSPLHF. The J gene is TRBJ1-6, the V gene TRBV15; 9 bases line up with TRBD1. V lost 5 bases to trimming and J lost 7 bases; unmatched junction nucleotides: 0. In germline, CDR1 is LNHNV, CDR2 YYDKDF (reference sequence). The CDR3 spans 13 residues.

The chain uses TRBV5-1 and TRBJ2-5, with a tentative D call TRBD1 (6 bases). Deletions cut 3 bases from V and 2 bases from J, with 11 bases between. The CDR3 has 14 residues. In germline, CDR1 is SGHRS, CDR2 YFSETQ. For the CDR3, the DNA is TGCGCCAGCAGCTCCGGACAGCTTCAAGAGACCCAGTACTTC. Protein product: CASSSGQLQETQYF.

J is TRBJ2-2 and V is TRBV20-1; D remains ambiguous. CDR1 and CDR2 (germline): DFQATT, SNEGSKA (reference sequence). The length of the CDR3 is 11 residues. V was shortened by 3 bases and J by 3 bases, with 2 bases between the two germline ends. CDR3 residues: CSASYTGELFF. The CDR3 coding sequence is TGCAGTGCTAGCTACACCGGGGAGCTGTTTTTT.

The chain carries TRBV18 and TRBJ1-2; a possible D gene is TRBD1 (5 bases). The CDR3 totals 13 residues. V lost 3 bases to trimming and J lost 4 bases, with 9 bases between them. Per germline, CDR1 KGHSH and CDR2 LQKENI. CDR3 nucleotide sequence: TGTGCCAGCTCACCTGACAGCAGCTATGGCTACACCTTC. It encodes CASSPDSSYGYTF.

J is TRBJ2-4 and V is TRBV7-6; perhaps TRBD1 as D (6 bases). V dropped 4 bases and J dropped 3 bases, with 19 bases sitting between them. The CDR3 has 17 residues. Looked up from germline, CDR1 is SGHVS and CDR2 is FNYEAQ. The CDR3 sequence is CASSSLQGREGKNIQYF. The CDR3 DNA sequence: TGTGCCAGCAGCTCCTTACAGGGTAGAGAAGGCAAAAACATTCAGTACTTC.

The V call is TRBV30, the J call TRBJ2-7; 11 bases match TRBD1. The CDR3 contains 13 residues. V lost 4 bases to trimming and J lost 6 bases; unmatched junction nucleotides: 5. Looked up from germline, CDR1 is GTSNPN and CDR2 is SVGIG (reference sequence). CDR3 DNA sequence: TGTGCCTGGAACCCGGGACAGGGGGTCGAGCAGTACTTC. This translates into CAWNPGQGVEQYF.

In DNA, the CDR3 is TGTGCCAGCACCTTCGCTGGAAACACCATATATTTT. Translation gives CASTFAGNTIYF. V gene TRBV28 combines with J gene TRBJ1-3; the D is unclear. V lost 7 bases and J 2 bases, leaving 6 bases between the germline ends. Germline V CDR1 and CDR2: MDHEN, SYDVKM. The CDR3 extends over 12 amino acids.

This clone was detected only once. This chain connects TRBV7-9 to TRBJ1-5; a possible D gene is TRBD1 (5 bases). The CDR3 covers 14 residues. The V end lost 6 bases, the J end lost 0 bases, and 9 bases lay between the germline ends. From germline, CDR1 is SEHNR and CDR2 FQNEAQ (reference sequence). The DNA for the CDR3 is TGTGCCAGCAGTCTAGACAGTAGCAATCAGCCCCAGCATTTT. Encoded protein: CASSLDSSNQPQHF.

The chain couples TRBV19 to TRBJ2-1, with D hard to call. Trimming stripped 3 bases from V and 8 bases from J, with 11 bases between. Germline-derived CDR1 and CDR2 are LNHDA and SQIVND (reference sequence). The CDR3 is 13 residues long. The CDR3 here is CASSMVTAYEQFF. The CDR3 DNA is TGTGCCAGTAGTATGGTAACAGCATATGAGCAGTTCTTC.

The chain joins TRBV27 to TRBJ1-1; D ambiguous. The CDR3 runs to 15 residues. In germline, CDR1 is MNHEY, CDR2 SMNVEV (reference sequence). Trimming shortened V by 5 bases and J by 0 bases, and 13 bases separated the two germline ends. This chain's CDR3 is CASSPLGSLNTEAFF. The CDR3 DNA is TGTGCCAGCAGTCCCCTGGGCAGCCTGAACACTGAAGCTTTCTTT.

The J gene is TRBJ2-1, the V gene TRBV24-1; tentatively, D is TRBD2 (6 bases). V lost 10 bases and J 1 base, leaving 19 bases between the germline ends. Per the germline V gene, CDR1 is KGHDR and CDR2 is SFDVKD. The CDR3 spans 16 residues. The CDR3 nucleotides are TGTGCCACGAGCCGTTCTCGGGGAGGTTCCTACAATGAGCAGTTCTTC. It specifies CATSRSRGGSYNEQFF.

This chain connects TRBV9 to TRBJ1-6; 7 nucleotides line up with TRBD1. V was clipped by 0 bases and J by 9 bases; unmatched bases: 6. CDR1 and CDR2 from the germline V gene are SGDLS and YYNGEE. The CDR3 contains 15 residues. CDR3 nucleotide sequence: TGTGCCAGCAGCGTAGAGGACAGGCCAACTTCACCCCTCCACTTT. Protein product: CASSVEDRPTSPLHF.

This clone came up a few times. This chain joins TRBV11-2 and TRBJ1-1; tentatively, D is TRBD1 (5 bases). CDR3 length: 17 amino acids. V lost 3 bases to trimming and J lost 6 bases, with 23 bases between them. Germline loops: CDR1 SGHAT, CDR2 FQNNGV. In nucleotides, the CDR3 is TGTGCCAGCAGCTTGGGCCGTGGTCGCATCACGGGGGCTGAAGCTTTCTTT. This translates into CASSLGRGRITGAEAFF.